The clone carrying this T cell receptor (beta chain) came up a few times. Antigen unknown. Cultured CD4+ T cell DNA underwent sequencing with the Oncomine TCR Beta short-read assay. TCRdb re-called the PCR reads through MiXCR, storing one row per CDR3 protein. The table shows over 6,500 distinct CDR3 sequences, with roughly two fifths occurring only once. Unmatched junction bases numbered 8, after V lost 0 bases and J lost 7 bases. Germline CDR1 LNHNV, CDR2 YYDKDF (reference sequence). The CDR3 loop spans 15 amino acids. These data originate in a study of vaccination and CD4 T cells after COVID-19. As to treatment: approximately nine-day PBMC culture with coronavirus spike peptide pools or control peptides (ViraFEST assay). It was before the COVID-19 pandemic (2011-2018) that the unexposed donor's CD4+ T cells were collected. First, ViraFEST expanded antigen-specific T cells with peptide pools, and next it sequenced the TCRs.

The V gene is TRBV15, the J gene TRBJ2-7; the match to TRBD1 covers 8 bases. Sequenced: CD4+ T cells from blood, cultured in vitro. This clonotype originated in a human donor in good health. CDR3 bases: TGTGCCACCAGCAGAGATGCACAGGGGGTGAGGGAGCAGTACTTC. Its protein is CATSRDAQGVREQYF. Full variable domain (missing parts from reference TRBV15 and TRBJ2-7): DAMVIQNPRYQVTQFGKPVTLSCSQTLNHNVMYWYQQKSSQAPKLLFHYYDKDFNNEADTPDNFQSRRPNTSFCFLDIRSPGLGDTAMYLCATSRDAQGVREQYFGPGTRLTVT.